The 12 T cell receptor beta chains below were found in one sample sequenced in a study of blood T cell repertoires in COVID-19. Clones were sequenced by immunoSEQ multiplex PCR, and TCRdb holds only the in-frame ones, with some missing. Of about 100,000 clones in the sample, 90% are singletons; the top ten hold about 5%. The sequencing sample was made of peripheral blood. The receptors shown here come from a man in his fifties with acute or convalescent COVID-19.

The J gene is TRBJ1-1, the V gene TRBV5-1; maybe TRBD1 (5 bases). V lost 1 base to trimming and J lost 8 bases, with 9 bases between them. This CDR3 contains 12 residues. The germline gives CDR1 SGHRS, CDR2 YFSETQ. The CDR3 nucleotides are TGCGCCAGCAGCTTGAGGGGCAGCGAAGCTTTCTTT. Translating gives CASSLRGSEAFF.

Written as DNA, the CDR3 is TGTGCCAGTAGTACGGGGACTAGCGGGAGGGCCTTGGTGGAGACCCAGTACTTC. This codes for CASSTGTSGRALVETQYF. The chain employs TRBV19 and TRBJ2-5; TRBD2 matches 16 bases. V trimming: 4 bases; J trimming: 5 bases; junction bases outside the gene matches: 10. The CDR3 covers 18 residues. CDR1 and CDR2 from the germline V gene are LNHDA and SQIVND (reference sequence).

Here the CDR3 reads CASSRDRVHGYTF. The CDR3 DNA is TGTGCCAGCAGCCGCGACAGGGTCCATGGCTACACCTTC. The gene calls are TRBV5-6 and TRBJ1-2; 7 bases map to TRBD1. The CDR3 sequence is 13 residues long. The germline gives CDR1 SGHDT, CDR2 YYEEEE. With 4 bases clipped from V and 6 bases from J, the junction kept 6 bases outside the gene matches. Drawing the rest from reference TRBV5-6 and TRBJ1-2, the complete variable domain is DAGVTQSPTHLIKTRGQQVTLRCSPKSGHDTVSWYQQALGQGPQFIFQYYEEEERQRGNFPDRFSGHQFPNYSSELNVNALLLGDSALYLCASSRDRVHGYTFGSGTRLTVV.

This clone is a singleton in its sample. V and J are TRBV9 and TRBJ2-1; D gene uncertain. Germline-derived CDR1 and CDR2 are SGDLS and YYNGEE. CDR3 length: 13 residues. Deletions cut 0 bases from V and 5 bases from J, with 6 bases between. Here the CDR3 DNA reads TGTGCCAGCAGCGTAGGCGGTAACAATGAGCAGTTCTTC. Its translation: CASSVGGNNEQFF.

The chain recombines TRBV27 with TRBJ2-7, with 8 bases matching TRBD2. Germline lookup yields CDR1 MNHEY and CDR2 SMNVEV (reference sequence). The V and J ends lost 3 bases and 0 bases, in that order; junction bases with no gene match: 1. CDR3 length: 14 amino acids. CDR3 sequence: CASSFTSGSYEQYF. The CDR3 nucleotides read TGTGCCAGCAGTTTTACTAGCGGCTCCTACGAGCAGTACTTC.

The CDR3 nucleotides are TGTGCCAGCAGTTTCCTCAGGACAGGGGGGAAGGCTTTCTTT. Residues: CASSFLRTGGKAFF. The chain joins TRBV28 to TRBJ1-1; 10 nucleotides align to TRBD1. After removal of 3 bases from V and 11 bases from J, the junction contained 9 bases not matched to a gene. The germline gives CDR1 MDHEN, CDR2 SYDVKM. The CDR3 is 14 amino acids.

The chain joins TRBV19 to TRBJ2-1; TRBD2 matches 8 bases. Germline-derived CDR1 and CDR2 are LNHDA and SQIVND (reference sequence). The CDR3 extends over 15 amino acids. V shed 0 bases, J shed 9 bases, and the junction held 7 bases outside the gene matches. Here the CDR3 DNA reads TGTGCCAGTAGTATAGATCTAGGGACTAGAGTTGAGCAGTTCTTC. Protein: CASSIDLGTRVEQFF.

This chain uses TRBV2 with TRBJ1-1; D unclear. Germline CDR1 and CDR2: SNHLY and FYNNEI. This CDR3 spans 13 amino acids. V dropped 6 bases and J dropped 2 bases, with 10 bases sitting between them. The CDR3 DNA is TGTGCCAGCAGATTCGGGGTAAACACTGAAGCTTTCTTT. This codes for CASRFGVNTEAFF.

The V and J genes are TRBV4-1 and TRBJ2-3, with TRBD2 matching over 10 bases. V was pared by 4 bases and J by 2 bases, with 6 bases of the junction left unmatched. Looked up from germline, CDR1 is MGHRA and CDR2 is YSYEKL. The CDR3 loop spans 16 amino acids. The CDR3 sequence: CASSPRTSGHTDTQYF. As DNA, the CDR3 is TGCGCCAGCAGCCCCCGGACTAGCGGACACACAGATACGCAGTATTTT.

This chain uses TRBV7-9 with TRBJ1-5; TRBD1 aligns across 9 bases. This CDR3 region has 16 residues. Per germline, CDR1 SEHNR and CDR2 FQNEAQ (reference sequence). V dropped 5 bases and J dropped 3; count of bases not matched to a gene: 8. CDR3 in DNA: TGTGCCAGCAGCAGGGCCGGGACAGGGATCAATCAGCCCCAGCATTTT. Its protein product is CASSRAGTGINQPQHF.

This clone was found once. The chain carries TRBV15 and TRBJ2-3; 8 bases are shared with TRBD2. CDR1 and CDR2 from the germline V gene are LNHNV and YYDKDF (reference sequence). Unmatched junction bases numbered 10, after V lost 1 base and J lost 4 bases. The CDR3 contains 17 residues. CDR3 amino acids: CATSRGFLAGGADTQYF. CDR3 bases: TGTGCCACCAGCAGAGGATTTCTGGCGGGAGGTGCAGATACGCAGTATTTT.

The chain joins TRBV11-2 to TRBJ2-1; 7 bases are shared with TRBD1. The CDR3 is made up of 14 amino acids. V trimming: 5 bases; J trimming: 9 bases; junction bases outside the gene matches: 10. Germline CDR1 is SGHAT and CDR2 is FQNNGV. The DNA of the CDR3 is TGTGCCAGCAGCGTTTACAGGGGAAGTACTGAGCAGTTCTTC. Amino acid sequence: CASSVYRGSTEQFF.